The source of this T cell receptor (beta chain) is a study of blood T cell repertoires in COVID-19. Study information: Sources were T cells, B-cell-depleted T cells, or PBMCs; the material itself was cDNA or gDNA.

Method: immunoSEQ multiplex PCR; TCRdb's copy keeps in-frame clones and lacks some. Of about 170,000 clones in the sample, under 80% were seen once. CDR1 is SGDLS, CDR2 YYNGEE, per germline. The germline V and J ends were trimmed by 3 bases and 5 bases, with 11 bases remaining between them. CDR3 length equals 13 residues. Only a few counts were recorded for this clone. The material sequenced was peripheral blood. This sequence originates from an older man with acute or convalescent COVID-19. The chain recombines TRBV9 with TRBJ1-1; D gene unclear. CDR3 loop: CASSAVLGTEAFF. Here the CDR3 DNA reads TGTGCCAGCAGCGCCGTACTAGGAACTGAAGCTTTCTTT.